This T cell receptor beta chain was recorded in a study of cytomegalovirus exposure and HLA in healthy donors. As for the study in general: The same platform used for the roughly 600 first-cohort repertoires was also used for the 100 to 150 validation repertoires, as a later analysis reported.

In this sample, this clone turned up a few times. Its matching antigen is unknown. CDR3 size: 13 residues. Germline CDR1 reads MNHEY; CDR2 reads SMNVEV (reference sequence). Trimming shortened V by 9 bases and J by 2 bases, and 11 bases separated the two germline ends. General study points: Cytomegalovirus-associated status was assigned to fewer than 200 TCR beta chains. Usually a TCR sequence was rare, but some public TCRs were found in many donors. According to a later analysis, TCR clusters from the first cohort tended to co-occur in the approximately 120 validation repertoires.

The table came from immunoSEQ multiplex PCR; TCRdb's copy has only in-frame clones and leaves some out. The sample shows 250,000 to 400,000 clones, nearly 90% of them seen only once. This clonotype was sampled from a man younger than 45 in good health and CMV-seronegative. The chain employs TRBV27 and TRBJ1-5; the D gene is possibly TRBD1 (5 bases). The sequenced material came from PBMCs. The CDR3 here is CASQPGGNQPQHF. CDR3 DNA sequence: TGTGCCAGTCAACCGGGGGGCAATCAGCCCCAGCATTTT.